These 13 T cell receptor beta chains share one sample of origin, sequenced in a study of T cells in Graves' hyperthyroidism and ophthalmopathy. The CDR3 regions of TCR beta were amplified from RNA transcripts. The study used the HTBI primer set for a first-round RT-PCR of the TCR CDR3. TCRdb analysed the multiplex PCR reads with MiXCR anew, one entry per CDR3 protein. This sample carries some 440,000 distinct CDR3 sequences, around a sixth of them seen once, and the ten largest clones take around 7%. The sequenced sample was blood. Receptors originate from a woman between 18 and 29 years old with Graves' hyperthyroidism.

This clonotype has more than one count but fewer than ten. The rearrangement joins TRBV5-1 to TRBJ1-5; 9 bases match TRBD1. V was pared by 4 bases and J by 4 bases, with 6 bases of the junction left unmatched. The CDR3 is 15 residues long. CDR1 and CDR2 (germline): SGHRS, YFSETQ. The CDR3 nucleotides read TGCGCCAGCAGCCCGACAGGGGGTGGGAATCAGCCCCAGCATTTT. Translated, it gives CASSPTGGGNQPQHF.

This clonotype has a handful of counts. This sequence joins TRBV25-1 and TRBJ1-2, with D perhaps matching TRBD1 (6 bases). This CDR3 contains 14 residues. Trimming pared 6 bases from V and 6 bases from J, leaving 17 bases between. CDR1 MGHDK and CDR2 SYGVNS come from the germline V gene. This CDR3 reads CASSATDRLDGYTF. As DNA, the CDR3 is TGTGCCAGCAGCGCCACAGACAGGTTGGATGGCTACACCTTC.

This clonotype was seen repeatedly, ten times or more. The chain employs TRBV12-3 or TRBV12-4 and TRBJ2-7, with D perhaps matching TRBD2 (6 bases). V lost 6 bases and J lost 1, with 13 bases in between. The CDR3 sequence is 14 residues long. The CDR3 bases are TGTGCCAGCAGGGACCGGGACTGGTCCTACGAGCAGTACTTC. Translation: CASRDRDWSYEQYF.

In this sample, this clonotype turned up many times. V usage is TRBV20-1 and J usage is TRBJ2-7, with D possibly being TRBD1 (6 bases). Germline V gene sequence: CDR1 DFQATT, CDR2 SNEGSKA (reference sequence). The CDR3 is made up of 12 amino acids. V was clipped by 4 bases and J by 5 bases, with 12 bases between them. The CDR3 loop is CSATRYRDEQYF. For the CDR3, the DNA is TGCAGTGCTACCCGGTACAGGGACGAGCAGTACTTC.

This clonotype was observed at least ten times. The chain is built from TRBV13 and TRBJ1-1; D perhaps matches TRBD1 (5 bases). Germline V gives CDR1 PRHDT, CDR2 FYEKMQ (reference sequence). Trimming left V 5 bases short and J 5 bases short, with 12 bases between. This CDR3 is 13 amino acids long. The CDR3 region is CASSPGARTEAFF. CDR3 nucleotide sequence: TGTGCCAGCAGCCCCGGGGCCAGGACTGAAGCTTTCTTT. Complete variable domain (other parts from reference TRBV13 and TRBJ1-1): AAGVIQSPRHLIKEKRETATLKCYPIPRHDTVYWYQQGPGQDPQFLISFYEKMQSDKGSIPDRFSAQQFSDYHSELNMSSLELGDSALYFCASSPGARTEAFFGQGTRLTVV.

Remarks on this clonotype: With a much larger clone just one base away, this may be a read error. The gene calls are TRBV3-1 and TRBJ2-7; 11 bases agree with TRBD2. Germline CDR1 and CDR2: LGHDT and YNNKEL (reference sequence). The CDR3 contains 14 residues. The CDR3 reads CAGSLSGGAVEQYF. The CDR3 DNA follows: TGTGCCGGCAGCCTTAGCGGGGGGGCCGTCGAGCAGTACTTC.

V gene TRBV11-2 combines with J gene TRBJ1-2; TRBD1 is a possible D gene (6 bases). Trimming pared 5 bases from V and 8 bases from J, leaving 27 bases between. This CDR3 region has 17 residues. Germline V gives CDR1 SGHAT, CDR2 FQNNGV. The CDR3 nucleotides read TGTGCCAGCAGCCGGAACAGGGAAGGACGTAGAAAAGACGGCTACACCTTC. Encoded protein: CASSRNREGRRKDGYTF.

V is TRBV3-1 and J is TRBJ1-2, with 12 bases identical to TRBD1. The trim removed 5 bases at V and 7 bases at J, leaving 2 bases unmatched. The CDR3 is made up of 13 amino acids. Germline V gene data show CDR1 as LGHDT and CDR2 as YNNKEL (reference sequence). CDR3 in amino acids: CASSSGQGAGYTF. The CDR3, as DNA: TGTGCCAGCAGCTCGGGACAGGGGGCTGGCTACACCTTC.

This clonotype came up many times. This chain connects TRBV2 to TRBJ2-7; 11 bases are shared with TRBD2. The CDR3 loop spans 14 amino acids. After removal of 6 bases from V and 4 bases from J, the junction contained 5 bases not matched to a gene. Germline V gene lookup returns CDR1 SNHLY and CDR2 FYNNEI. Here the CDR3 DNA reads TGTGCCAGCAGGGGGGGACTAGCGGAATACGAGCAGTACTTC. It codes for CASRGGLAEYEQYF. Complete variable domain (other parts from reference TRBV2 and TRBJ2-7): EPEVTQTPSHQVTQMGQEVILRCVPISNHLYFYWYRQILGQKVEFLVSFYNNEISEKSEIFDDQFSVERPDGSNFTLKIRSTKLEDSAMYFCASRGGLAEYEQYFGPGTRLTVT.

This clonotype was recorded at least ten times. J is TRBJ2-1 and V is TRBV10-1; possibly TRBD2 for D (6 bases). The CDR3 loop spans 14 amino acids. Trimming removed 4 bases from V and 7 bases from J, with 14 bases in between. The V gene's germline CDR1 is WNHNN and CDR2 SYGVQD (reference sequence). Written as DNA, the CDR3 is TGCGCCAGCAGTGTTGGGACTGAGGGTAATGAGCAGTTCTTC. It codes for CASSVGTEGNEQFF.

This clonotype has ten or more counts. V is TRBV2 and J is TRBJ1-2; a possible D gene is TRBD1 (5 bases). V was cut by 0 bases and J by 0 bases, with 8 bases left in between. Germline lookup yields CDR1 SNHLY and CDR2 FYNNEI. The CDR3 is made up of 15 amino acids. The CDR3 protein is CASSEAGRANYGYTF. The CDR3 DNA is TGTGCCAGCAGTGAAGCGGGCAGGGCTAACTATGGCTACACCTTC. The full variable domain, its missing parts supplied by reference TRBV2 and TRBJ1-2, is EPEVTQTPSHQVTQMGQEVILRCVPISNHLYFYWYRQILGQKVEFLVSFYNNEISEKSEIFDDQFSVERPDGSNFTLKIRSTKLEDSAMYFCASSEAGRANYGYTFGSGTRLTVV.

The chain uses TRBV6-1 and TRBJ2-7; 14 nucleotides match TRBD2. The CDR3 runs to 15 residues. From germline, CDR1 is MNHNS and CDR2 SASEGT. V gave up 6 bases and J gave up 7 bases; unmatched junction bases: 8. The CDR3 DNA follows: TGTGCCAGCAGAAGGGGACTAGCGGGAGTTGAAGAGCAGTACTTC. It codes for CASRRGLAGVEEQYF.

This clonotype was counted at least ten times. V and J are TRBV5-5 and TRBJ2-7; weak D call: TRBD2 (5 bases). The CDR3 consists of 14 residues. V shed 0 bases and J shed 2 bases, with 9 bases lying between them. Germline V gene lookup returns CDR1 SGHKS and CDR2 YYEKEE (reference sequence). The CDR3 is CASSLDLGAYEQYF. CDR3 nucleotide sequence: TGTGCCAGCAGCTTGGATCTCGGGGCCTACGAGCAGTACTTC.